The 2 T cell receptor beta chains in this list originate from one sample, sequenced in a study of early T cells in non-severe SARS-CoV-2 infection. Each CDR3 protein is one row after TCRdb ran MiXCR on the 5' RACE reads. The repertoire holds just under 65,000 distinct CDR3 sequences, with around 13% as singletons. Sequencing used whole blood. Receptors were obtained from an adult who was a healthcare worker with PCR-confirmed SARS-CoV-2 infection or an uninfected control (not recorded which).

This clonotype was recorded many times. The chain has TRBV3-1 and TRBJ2-7, with D perhaps matching TRBD1 (6 bases). The germline gives CDR1 LGHDT, CDR2 YNNKEL (reference sequence). V dropped 6 bases and J dropped 0 bases, with 15 bases sitting between them. This CDR3 spans 15 amino acids. CDR3 in DNA: TGTGCCAGCAGGTCCGATACAGGGATCTCCTACGAGCAGTACTTC. It is translated as CASRSDTGISYEQYF.

The chain carries TRBV18 and TRBJ2-1, with 7 bases that match TRBD1. V trimming: 6 bases; J trimming: 0 bases; junction bases outside the gene matches: 8. The CDR3 is made up of 16 amino acids. Germline CDR1 reads KGHSH; CDR2 reads LQKENI. The CDR3 coding sequence is TGTGCCAGCTCTCGAAAGACAGGGAGCTCCTACAATGAGCAGTTCTTC. Residues: CASSRKTGSSYNEQFF. Based on the CDR3 plus reference TRBV18 and TRBJ2-1, the full variable domain is NAGVMQNPRHLVRRRGQEARLRCSPMKGHSHVYWYRQLPEEGLKFMVYLQKENIIDESGMPKERFSAEFPKEGPSILRIQQVVRGDSAAYFCASSRKTGSSYNEQFFGPGTRLTVL.